This TCR beta chain was observed in a study of T cells in localized non-small cell lung cancer. The repertoire was sequenced with immunoSEQ multiplex PCR; TCRdb's copy has only in-frame clones and lacks some. The sample lists about 52,000 clones; roughly 85% were seen once. General study findings and limits: A median around 55 of the top 100 tumor clones appeared in adjacent lung. Measurement of T cell clonality placed uninvolved adjacent lung highest, above the level in tumor.

Trimming pared 4 bases from V and 3 bases from J, leaving 19 bases between. The CDR3 spans 17 residues. Germline V gives CDR1 SGDLS, CDR2 YYNGEE. To note about this clone: Its antigen is unknown.

The source is a male donor at least 60 years old with stage III squamous cell lung carcinoma. V gene TRBV9 combines with J gene TRBJ2-2, with unresolved D. Sequencing used peripheral blood, obtained before any cancer treatment. CDR3 loop: CASSPQGVSLHTGELFF. In DNA, the CDR3 is TGTGCCAGCAGCCCCCAAGGTGTGTCACTTCACACCGGGGAGCTGTTTTTT.